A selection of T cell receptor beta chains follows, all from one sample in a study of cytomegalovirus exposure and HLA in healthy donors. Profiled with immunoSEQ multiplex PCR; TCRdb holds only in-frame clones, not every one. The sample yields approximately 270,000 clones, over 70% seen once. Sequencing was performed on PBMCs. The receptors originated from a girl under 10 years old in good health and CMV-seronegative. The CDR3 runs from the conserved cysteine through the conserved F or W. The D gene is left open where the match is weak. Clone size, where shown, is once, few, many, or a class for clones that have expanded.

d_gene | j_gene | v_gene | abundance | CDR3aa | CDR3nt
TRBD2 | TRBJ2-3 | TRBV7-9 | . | CASSLGLAGTQYF | TGTGCCAGCAGCCTAGGACTAGCCGGCACGCAGTATTTT
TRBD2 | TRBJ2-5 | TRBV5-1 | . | CASSLASRGGAPETQYF | TGCGCCAGCAGCTTGGCCTCTCGCGGGGGGGCCCCGGAGACCCAGTACTTC
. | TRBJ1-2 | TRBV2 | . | CASSEVVFYGYTF | TGTGCCAGCAGTGAAGTAGTTTTTTATGGCTACACCTTC
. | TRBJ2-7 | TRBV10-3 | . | CAISGQGFGGEQYF | TGTGCCATCAGTGGCCAGGGGTTTGGCGGCGAGCAGTACTTC
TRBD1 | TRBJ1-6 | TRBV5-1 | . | CASSLASGQVLHF | TGCGCCAGCAGCTTGGCCTCAGGACAGGTTCTCCACTTT
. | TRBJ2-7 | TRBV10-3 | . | CASHGRENEQYF | TGTGCCTCACACGGCCGGGAGAACGAGCAGTACTTC
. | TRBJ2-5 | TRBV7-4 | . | CASSLGSVQETQYF | TGTGCCAGCAGCTTAGGCTCGGTACAAGAGACCCAGTACTTC
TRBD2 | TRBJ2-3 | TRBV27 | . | CASRIAGDTDTQYF | TGTGCCAGCAGAATAGCGGGAGACACAGATACGCAGTATTTT
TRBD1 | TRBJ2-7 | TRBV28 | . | CASSSGTGLREQYF | TGTGCCAGCAGTAGTGGGACAGGGTTGCGAGAGCAGTACTTC
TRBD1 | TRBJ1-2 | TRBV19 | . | CASSRADRVNGYTF | TGTGCCAGTAGTAGGGCGGACAGGGTTAATGGCTACACCTTC
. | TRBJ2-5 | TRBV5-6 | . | CASSSWQETQYF | TGTGCCAGCAGTAGTTGGCAAGAGACCCAGTACTTC
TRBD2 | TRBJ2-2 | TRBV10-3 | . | CAIIRTSGSGTGELFF | TGTGCCATCATAAGGACTAGCGGGAGTGGCACCGGGGAGCTGTTTTTT
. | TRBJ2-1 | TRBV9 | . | CASSVGRRSYEQFF | TGTGCCAGCAGCGTAGGCCGGAGGTCATATGAGCAGTTCTTC
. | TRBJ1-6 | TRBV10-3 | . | CAISESPSSYNSPLHF | TGTGCCATCAGTGAGTCTCCGAGCTCCTATAATTCACCCCTCCACTTT
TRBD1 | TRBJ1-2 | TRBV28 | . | CASSPSTGVGGYTF | TGTGCCAGCAGTCCGTCGACAGGGGTGGGTGGCTACACCTTC
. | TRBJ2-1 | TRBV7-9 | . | CASSSGGAPRVVEQFF | TGTGCCAGCAGCTCTGGCGGGGCTCCCCGGGTCGTGGAGCAGTTCTTC
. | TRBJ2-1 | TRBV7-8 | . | CASSLSGTPSYNEQFF | TGTGCCAGCAGCTTGTCCGGGACACCCTCCTACAATGAGCAGTTCTTC
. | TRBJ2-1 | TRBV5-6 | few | CASSLWVFGALSYNEQFF | TGTGCCAGCAGCTTGTGGGTGTTTGGGGCTCTGTCCTACAATGAGCAGTTCTTC
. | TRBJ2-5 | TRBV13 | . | CASSQAVHRETQYF | TGTGCCAGCTCACAGGCCGTACATCGGGAGACCCAGTACTTC
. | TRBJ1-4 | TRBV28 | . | CASRGLEVLFF | TGTGCCAGCCGAGGGTTGGAGGTACTGTTTTTT
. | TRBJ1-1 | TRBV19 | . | CASSTGQEAFF | TGTGCCAGTAGTACTGGACAGGAAGCTTTCTTT
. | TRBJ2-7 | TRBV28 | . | CASESGLTYEQYF | TGTGCCAGCGAGAGCGGCCTGACCTACGAGCAGTACTTC
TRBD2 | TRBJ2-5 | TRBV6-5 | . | CASQIAGGLQETQYF | TGTGCCAGCCAGATAGCGGGGGGCTTACAAGAGACCCAGTACTTC
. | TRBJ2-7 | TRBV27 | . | CASSILTHRTYEQYF | TGTGCCAGCAGCATCCTCACTCACAGAACCTACGAGCAGTACTTC
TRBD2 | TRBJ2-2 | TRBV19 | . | CASIDPGTSGAGELFF | TGTGCCAGTATCGACCCCGGGACTAGCGGGGCCGGGGAGCTGTTTTTT
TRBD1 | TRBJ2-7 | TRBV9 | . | CASSEGTGEAGPYEQYF | TGTGCCAGCAGCGAAGGGACAGGGGAAGCGGGGCCCTACGAGCAGTACTTC
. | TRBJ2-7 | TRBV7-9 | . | CASSIPSEASYEQYF | TGTGCCAGCAGTATTCCTAGCGAAGCCTCCTACGAGCAGTACTTC
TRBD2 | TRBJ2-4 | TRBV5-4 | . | CASSPLAGGSIQYF | TGTGCCAGCAGCCCCCTAGCGGGGGGCAGCATTCAGTACTTC
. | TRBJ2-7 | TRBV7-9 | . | CASSLGQRYEQYF | TGTGCCAGCAGCTTAGGGCAGCGGTACGAGCAGTACTTC
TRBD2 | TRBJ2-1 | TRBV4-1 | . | CASSQDRDGRPYNEQFF | TGCGCCAGCAGCCAAGATCGTGACGGGAGGCCCTACAATGAGCAGTTCTTC
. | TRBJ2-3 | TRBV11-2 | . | CASSQLPRDTQYF | TGTGCCAGCAGCCAACTACCGAGAGATACGCAGTATTTT
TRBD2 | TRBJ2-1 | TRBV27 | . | CASSHGLAAPEQFF | TGTGCCAGCAGTCACGGACTAGCCGCCCCAGAGCAGTTCTTC
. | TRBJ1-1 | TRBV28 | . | CASSQRGLSTEAFF | TGTGCCAGCAGTCAACGGGGGTTGAGCACTGAAGCTTTCTTT
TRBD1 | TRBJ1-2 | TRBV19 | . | CASSTIGTALGGYTF | TGTGCCAGTAGTACGATCGGGACAGCCCTCGGTGGCTACACCTTC
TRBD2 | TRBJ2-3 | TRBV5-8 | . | CASSALAGGYSTDTQYF | TGTGCCAGCAGCGCACTAGCGGGGGGCTACAGCACAGATACGCAGTATTTT
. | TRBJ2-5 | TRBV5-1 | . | CASSPGDQGQETQYF | TGCGCCAGCAGCCCGGGGGACCAGGGACAAGAGACCCAGTACTTC
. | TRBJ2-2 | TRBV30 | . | CAWRGDSRPGTGELFF | TGTGCCTGGAGGGGGGACTCCCGTCCGGGAACCGGGGAGCTGTTTTTT
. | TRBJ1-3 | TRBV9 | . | CASSDPGGSSGNTIYF | TGTGCCAGCAGCGACCCCGGTGGTTCCTCTGGAAACACCATATATTTT
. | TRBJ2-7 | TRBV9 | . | CASSVGVFGSLDYEQYF | TGTGCCAGCAGCGTAGGGGTTTTTGGGAGTCTCGACTACGAGCAGTACTTC
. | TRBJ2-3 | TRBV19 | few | CASSISGVTDTQYF | TGTGCCAGTAGTATAAGTGGAGTCACAGATACGCAGTATTTT
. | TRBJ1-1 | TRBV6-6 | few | CASSQNMNTEAFF | TGTGCCAGCAGTCAGAACATGAACACTGAAGCTTTCTTT
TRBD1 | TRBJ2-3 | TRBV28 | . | CASSRHRGFADTQYF | TGTGCCAGCAGCCGCCACAGGGGGTTCGCAGATACGCAGTATTTT
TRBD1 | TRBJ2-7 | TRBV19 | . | CASSSRDREIDEQYF | TGTGCCAGTAGTTCCCGAGACAGGGAGATCGACGAGCAGTACTTC
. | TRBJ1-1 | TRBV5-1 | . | CASSLDSTNTEAFF | TGCGCCAGCAGCTTGGACAGCACGAACACTGAAGCTTTCTTT
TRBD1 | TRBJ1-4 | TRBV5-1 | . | CASSAQTGGSEKLFF | TGCGCCAGCAGCGCACAGACAGGGGGCTCTGAAAAACTGTTTTTT
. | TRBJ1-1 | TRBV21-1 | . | CASSKVVGPQNTEAFF | TGTGCCAGCAGCAAAGTTGTGGGGCCACAGAACACTGAAGCTTTCTTT
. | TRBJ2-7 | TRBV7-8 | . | CASSVGGVPYF | TGTGCCAGCAGCGTAGGAGGAGTCCCATACTTC
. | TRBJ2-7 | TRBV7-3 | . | CASSFSGSYEQYF | TGTGCCAGCAGCTTCTCAGGCTCCTACGAGCAGTACTTC
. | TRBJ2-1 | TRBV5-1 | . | CASSLAPGGDYNEQFF | TGCGCCAGCAGCTTGGCCCCGGGGGGCGACTACAATGAGCAGTTCTTC
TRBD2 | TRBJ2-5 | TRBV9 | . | CASIRGLAGIGETQYF | TGTGCCAGCATCCGGGGACTAGCGGGGATAGGAGAGACCCAGTACTTC
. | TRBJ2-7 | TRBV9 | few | CASSEPDSSYEQYF | TGTGCCAGCAGCGAACCGGACAGCTCCTACGAGCAGTACTTC
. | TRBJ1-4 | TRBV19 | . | CASSTQFNEKLFF | TGTGCCAGTAGTACCCAATTTAATGAAAAACTGTTTTTT
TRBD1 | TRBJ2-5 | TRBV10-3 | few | CAISASHLGQGLGTQYF | TGTGCCATCAGTGCCAGTCATCTGGGACAGGGTTTGGGGACCCAGTACTTC
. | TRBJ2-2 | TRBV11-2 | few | CASSLTPRAGELFF | TGTGCCAGCAGCTTAACTCCGAGAGCCGGGGAGCTGTTTTTT
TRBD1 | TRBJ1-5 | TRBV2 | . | CASRTDRGFGQPQHF | TGTGCCAGCAGAACGGACAGGGGGTTTGGTCAGCCCCAGCATTTT
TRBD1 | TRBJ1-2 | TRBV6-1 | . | CASRSQGTYGYTF | TGTGCCAGCAGATCACAGGGGACGTATGGCTACACCTTC